This T cell receptor beta chain was captured by sequencing in a study of beta chain features in type 1 diabetes. Expressed TCRB transcripts were sequenced after all isolated RNA was converted to cDNA. The table came from immunoSEQ multiplex PCR; TCRdb's copy has only in-frame clones and leaves some out. The table records a few hundred thousand clones, approximately 15% of them present only once. Study conclusions and caveats: A pattern of fewer insertions and more deletions at VDJ junctions was seen in type 1 diabetes patients. When Type 1 diabetes patients were examined, their TCRB CDR3s proved moderately but significantly shorter in all four CD4+ subsets.

This CDR3 is 12 amino acids long. The germline V and J ends were trimmed by 5 bases and 12 bases, with 17 bases remaining between them. Germline V lookup: CDR1 MNHNS, CDR2 SASEGT. This clone was seen only a few times. Its specificity is not known. Sequenced input: naive CD4+ T cells from blood. This TCR came from a man younger than 45 with type 1 diabetes. The chain links TRBV6-1 to TRBJ2-7, with D maybe TRBD2 (5 bases). CDR3 sequence reads: CASSTPTRVRYF. CDR3 coding DNA: TGTGCCAGCAGTACACCTACTAGAGTGCGGTACTTC.